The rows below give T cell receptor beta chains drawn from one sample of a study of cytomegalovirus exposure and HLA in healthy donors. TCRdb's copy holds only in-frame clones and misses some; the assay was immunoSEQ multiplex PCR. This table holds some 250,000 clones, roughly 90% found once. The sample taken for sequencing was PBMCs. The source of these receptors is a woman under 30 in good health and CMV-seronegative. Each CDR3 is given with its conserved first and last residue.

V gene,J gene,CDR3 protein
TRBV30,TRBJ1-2,CAWSDRGREGYTF
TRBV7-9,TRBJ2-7,CASSFTSNEQYF
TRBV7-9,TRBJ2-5,CASSLDSEGETQYF
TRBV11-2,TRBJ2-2,CASSLYFSGVGLNTGELFF
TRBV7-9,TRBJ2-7,CASSPLGGLTYEQYF
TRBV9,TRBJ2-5,CASSVEGGGETQYF
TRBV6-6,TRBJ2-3,CASSYGGADTQYF
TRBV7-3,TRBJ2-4,CASSPFGRGGEGAKNIQYF
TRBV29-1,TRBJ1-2,CSVVGGVGYGYTF
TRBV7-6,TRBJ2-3,CASSLDPSTDTQYF
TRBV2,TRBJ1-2,CASSELGQGANYGYTF
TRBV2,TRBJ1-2,CASTLNPFTNYGYTF
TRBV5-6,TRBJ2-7,CASSLRTRSDLGQYF
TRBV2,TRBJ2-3,CASSSVLDTQYF
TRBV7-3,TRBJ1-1,CASSFSMNTEAFF
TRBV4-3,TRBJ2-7,CASSQGQGTYEQYF
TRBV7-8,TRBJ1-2,CASSLSTAYGYTF
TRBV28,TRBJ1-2,CASSQPRSDYGYTF
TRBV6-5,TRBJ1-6,CASSYSEGIYNSPLHF
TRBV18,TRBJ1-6,CASSRDSSYNSPLHF
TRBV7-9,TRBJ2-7,CASTNNRGAYEQYF
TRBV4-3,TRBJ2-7,CASSQGIGAYEQYF
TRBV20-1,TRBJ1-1,CSTRGQSEAFF
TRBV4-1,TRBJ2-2,CASSQVLAGFTGELFF
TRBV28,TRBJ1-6,CASIRSSYNSPLHF
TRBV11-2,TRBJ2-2,CASSLDGGAPSAGTGELFF
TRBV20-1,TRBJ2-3,CSARSLYTQYF
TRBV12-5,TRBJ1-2,CASGLVPSAHGYTF
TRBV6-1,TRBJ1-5,CASSARTGITNQPQHF
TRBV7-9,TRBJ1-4,CASSFFRQSHATNEKLFF
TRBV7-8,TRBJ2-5,CASSLQRGGRETQYF
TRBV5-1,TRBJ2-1,CASSLVQGAREQFF
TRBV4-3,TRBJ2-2,CASSLAGAGELFF
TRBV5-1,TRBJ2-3,CASSLAGETDTQYF
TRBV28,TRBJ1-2,CASSDPTGGLDGYTF
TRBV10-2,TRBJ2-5,CASSEFKGHGMETQYF
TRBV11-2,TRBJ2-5,CASSSLSGTSLETQYF
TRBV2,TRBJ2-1,CASSPTGGSYNEQFF
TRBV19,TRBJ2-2,CASGSRGPRTSGELFF
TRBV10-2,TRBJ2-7,CASVGDFPYEQYF
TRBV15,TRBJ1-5,CATSRENQPQHF
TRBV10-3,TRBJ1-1,CAISGGTGSTEAFF
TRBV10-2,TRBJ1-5,CASSEGGQGNQPQHF
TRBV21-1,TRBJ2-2,CASRTSAKQRGNTGELFF
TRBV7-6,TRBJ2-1,CASSSTTIPFPNEQFF
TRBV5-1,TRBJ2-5,CASSFSEGLQTQYF
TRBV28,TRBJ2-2,CASSSPGQGLTGELFF
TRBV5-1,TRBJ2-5,CASSQGQGRRETQYF
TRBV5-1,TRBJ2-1,CASSFFAGGSNEQFF
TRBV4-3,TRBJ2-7,CASSQASGQLYEQYF
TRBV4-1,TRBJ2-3,CASSHRVSYTDTQYF
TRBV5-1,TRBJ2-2,CASSRRRGAENTGELFF
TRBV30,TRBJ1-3,CAWGVGGPGNTIYF
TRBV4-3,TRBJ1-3,CASSRDRLSGNTIYF
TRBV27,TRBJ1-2,CASRSEANYGYTF
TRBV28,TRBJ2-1,CASTPGTRNEQFF
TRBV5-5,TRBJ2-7,CASSFRVTYEQYF
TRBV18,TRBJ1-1,CASSLEYRGMNTEAFF
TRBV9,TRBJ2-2,CASSVGFGRGPEGTGELFF
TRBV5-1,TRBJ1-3,CASSLSGGSGNTIYF